This passage covers 13 T cell receptor beta chains from one sample sequenced in a study of cytomegalovirus exposure and HLA in healthy donors. Use of 60 Vbeta and 13 Jbeta primers characterized the PCR. The assay was immunoSEQ multiplex PCR, and TCRdb's table has in-frame clones only and misses some. Of about 67,000 clones listed, 65% to 85% are singletons. The sequenced material came from PBMCs. These receptors were collected from a woman aged 25 to 39 in good health and CMV-seronegative.

This chain links TRBV6-1 with TRBJ1-4; 7 bases are shared with TRBD1. The CDR3 length is 14 residues. V trimming: 4 bases; J trimming: 5 bases; junction bases outside the gene matches: 4. Germline V CDR1 and CDR2: MNHNS, SASEGT. The CDR3 protein is CASSVRDRNEKLFF. Here the CDR3 DNA reads TGTGCCAGCAGTGTCCGGGACAGAAATGAAAAACTGTTTTTT.

The V gene is TRBV19, the J gene TRBJ2-1; D is unresolved. This CDR3 region has 13 residues. In germline, CDR1 is LNHDA, CDR2 SQIVND (reference sequence). The V gene lost 5 bases and the J gene lost 10 bases, with 15 bases spanning the gap. This chain's CDR3 is CASSRQVVGEQFF. CDR3 DNA sequence: TGTGCCAGTAGTCGTCAGGTAGTTGGCGAGCAGTTCTTC.

The chain recombines TRBV7-6 with TRBJ1-2, with 7 bases aligning to TRBD1. Germline loops: CDR1 SGHVS, CDR2 FNYEAQ. CDR3 length: 15 amino acids. The V segment lost 4 bases and the J segment 2 bases; nucleotides outside the gene matches: 7. CDR3: CASSSDRDQNYGYTF. The CDR3 DNA reads as TGTGCCAGCAGCTCCGACAGGGACCAGAACTATGGCTACACCTTC.

This clone has a single count. The chain links TRBV5-1 to TRBJ2-1; 8 positions match TRBD2. This CDR3 region has 14 residues. The germline V gene encodes CDR1 SGHRS and CDR2 YFSETQ. Trimming cost V 1 base and J 5 bases; bases outside gene matches: 2. DNA of the CDR3: TGCGCCAGCAGCTTGCGAGCGGGGGACAATGAGCAGTTCTTC. Protein sequence: CASSLRAGDNEQFF.

This clone was detected only a few times. This chain uses TRBV19 with TRBJ1-5; D might be TRBD1 (5 bases). Trimming stripped 5 bases from V and 2 bases from J, with 19 bases between. There are 17 residues in the CDR3. Germline CDR1 reads LNHDA; CDR2 reads SQIVND (reference sequence). CDR3 protein: CASSPQGWDIGNQPQHF. In DNA, the CDR3 is TGTGCCAGTAGTCCGCAGGGATGGGATATCGGCAATCAGCCCCAGCATTTT.

The rearrangement uses TRBV4-1 and TRBJ2-3; 12 bases fit TRBD2. CDR3 length equals 17 residues. V was pared by 4 bases and J by 2 bases, with 7 bases of the junction left unmatched. Germline V lookup: CDR1 MGHRA, CDR2 YSYEKL. CDR3 nucleotides: TGCGCCAGCAGCCCTGGGCTAGCGGGGGGGGTCACAGATACGCAGTATTTT. The encoded protein is CASSPGLAGGVTDTQYF.

This chain connects TRBV7-9 to TRBJ2-5; 9 nucleotides agree with TRBD1. TRBJ2-7 explains the end of the DNA better; the J call may be wrong. CDR1 SEHNR and CDR2 FQNEAQ come from the germline V gene (reference sequence). The length of the CDR3 is 17 residues. The CDR3 DNA sequence: TGTGCCAGCAGCCCCTCGGCCGGGACAGGGATTCCCTACGAGCAGTACTTC. Translated: CASSPSAGTGIPYEQYF.

The chain couples TRBV11-2 to TRBJ2-1; the D gene is possibly TRBD2 (6 bases). CDR1 and CDR2 from the germline V gene are SGHAT and FQNNGV. The CDR3 length is 18 residues. The V gene lost 4 bases and the J gene lost 0 bases, with 19 bases spanning the gap. The CDR3 region is CASSSRREWLSSYNEQFF. In nucleotides, the CDR3 is TGTGCCAGCAGCTCACGGAGGGAGTGGCTTAGCTCCTACAATGAGCAGTTCTTC.

The J gene is TRBJ1-5, the V gene TRBV15, with a possible D match to TRBD1 (6 bases). Germline V gene data show CDR1 as LNHNV and CDR2 as YYDKDF (reference sequence). The V end lost 6 bases, the J end lost 0 bases, and 12 bases lay between the germline ends. This CDR3 contains 15 residues. The CDR3 coding sequence is TGTGCCACCAGAGGGGGAGGGAATAGCAATCAGCCCCAGCATTTT. Protein: CATRGGGNSNQPQHF.

A single count supports this clone. The chain carries TRBV7-9 and TRBJ2-7, with 10 nucleotides matching TRBD1. The trim removed 5 bases at V and 5 bases at J, leaving 6 bases unmatched. This CDR3 contains 14 residues. Germline V gene lookup returns CDR1 SEHNR and CDR2 FQNEAQ (reference sequence). CDR3 residues: CASSTRQGANEQYF. The CDR3 nucleotides read TGTGCCAGCAGCACCCGACAGGGGGCGAACGAGCAGTACTTC.

The CDR3 coding sequence is TGTGCCAGCAGCTCCCCTGGGGCGAGGAACACTGAAGCTTTCTTT. Protein product: CASSSPGARNTEAFF. The chain couples TRBV5-6 to TRBJ1-1; TRBD1 might be the D (5 bases). V was shortened by 3 bases and J by 1 base, with 13 bases between the two germline ends. The CDR3 length is 15 residues. CDR1 and CDR2 (germline): SGHDT, YYEEEE.

The chain uses TRBV2 and TRBJ2-2; D might be TRBD2 (6 bases). This CDR3 is 14 amino acids long. Germline V gene data show CDR1 as SNHLY and CDR2 as FYNNEI. Trimming stripped 5 bases from V and 7 bases from J, with 14 bases between. The CDR3 protein is CASSKTSGVGELFF. In nucleotides, the CDR3 is TGTGCCAGCAGTAAGACTAGTGGGGTCGGGGAGCTGTTTTTT.

The CDR3 reads CASRGTANYGYTF. Here the CDR3 DNA reads TGTGCCAGCAGGGGGACAGCTAACTATGGCTACACCTTC. The chain uses TRBV6-5 and TRBJ1-2; 7 nucleotides match TRBD1. J was trimmed by 0 bases and V by 6 bases; bases with no gene match: 1. The germline V gene encodes CDR1 MNHEY and CDR2 SVGAGI. The CDR3 is 13 residues long.